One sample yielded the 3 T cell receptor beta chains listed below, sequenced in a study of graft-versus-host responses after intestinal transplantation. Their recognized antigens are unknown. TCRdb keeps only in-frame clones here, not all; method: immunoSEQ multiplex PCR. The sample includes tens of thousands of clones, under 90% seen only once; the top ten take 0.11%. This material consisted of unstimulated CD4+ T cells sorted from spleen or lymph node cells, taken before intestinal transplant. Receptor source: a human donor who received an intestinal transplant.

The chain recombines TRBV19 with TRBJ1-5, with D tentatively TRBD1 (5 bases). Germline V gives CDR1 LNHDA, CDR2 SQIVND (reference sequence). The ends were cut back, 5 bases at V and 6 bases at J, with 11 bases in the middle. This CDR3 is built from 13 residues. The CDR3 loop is CASSSGGSQPQHF. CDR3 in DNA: TGTGCCAGTAGTTCCGGGGGAAGTCAGCCCCAGCATTTT.

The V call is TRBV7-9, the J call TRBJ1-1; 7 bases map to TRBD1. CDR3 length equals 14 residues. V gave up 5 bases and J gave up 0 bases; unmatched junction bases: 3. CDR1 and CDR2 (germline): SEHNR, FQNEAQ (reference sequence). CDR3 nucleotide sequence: TGTGCCAGCAGCCCCGGGACAGTGAACACTGAAGCTTTCTTT. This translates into CASSPGTVNTEAFF.

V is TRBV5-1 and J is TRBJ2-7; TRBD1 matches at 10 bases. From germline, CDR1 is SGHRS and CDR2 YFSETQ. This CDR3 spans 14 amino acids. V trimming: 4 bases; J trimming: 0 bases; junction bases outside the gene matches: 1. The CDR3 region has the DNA TGCGCCAGCAGCCGGACAGGGGGCTCCTACGAGCAGTACTTC. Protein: CASSRTGGSYEQYF.